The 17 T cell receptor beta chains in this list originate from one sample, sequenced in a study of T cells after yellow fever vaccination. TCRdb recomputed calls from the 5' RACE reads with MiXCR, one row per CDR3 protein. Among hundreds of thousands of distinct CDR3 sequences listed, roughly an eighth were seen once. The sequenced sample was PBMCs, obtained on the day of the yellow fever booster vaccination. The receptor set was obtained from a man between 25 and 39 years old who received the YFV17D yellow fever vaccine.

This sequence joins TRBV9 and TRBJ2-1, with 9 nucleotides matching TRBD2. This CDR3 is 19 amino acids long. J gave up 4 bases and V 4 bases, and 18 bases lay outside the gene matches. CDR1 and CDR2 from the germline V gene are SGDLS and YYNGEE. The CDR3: CASSSTSTIGLAPYNEQFF. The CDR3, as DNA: TGTGCCAGCAGCTCAACCTCCACCATCGGACTAGCGCCTTACAATGAGCAGTTCTTC.

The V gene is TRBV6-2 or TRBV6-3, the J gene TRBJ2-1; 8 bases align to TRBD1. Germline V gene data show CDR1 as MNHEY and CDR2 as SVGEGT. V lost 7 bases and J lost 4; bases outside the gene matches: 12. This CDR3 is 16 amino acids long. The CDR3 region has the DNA TGTGCCAGCACCTCTCCCGGGACAGGTCGTTACAATGAGCAGTTCTTC. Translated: CASTSPGTGRYNEQFF.

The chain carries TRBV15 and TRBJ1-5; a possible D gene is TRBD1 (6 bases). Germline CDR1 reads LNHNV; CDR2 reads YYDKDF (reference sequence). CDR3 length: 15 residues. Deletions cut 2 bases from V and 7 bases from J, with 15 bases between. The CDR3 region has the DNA TGTGCCACCAGCAGAACGTCAGGGGAGGTCCAGCCCCAGCATTTT. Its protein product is CATSRTSGEVQPQHF.

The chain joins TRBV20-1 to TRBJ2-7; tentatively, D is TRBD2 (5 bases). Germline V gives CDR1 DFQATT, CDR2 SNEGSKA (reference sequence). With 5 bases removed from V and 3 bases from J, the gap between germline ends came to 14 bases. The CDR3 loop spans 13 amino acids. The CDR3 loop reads CSAASGSFYEQYF. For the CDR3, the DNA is TGCAGTGCTGCATCGGGGAGCTTCTACGAGCAGTACTTC.

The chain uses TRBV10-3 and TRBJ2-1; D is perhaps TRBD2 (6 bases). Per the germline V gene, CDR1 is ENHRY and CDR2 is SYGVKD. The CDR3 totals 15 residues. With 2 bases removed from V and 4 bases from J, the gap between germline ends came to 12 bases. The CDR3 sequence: CAISETAGLYNEQFF. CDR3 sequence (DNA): TGTGCCATCAGTGAGACGGCGGGACTGTACAATGAGCAGTTCTTC.

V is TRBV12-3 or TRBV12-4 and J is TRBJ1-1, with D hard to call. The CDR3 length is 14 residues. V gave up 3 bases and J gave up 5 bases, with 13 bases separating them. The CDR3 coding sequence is TGTGCCAGCAGTTTGCATGAGGGCCGGACTGAAGCTTTCTTT. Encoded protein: CASSLHEGRTEAFF.

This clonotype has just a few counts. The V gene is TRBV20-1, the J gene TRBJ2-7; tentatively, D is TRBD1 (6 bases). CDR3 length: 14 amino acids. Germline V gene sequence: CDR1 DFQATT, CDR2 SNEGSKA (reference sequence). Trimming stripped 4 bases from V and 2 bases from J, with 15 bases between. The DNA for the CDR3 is TGCAGTGCTAATCGCCTAGGGGGACCCTACGAGCAGTACTTC. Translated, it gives CSANRLGGPYEQYF.

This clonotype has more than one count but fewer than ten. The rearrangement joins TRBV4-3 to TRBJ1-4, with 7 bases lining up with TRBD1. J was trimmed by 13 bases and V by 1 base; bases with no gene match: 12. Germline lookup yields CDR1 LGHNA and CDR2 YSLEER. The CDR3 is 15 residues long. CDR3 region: CASSQAGTVPRRLFF. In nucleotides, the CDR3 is TGCGCCAGCAGCCAAGCGGGGACAGTCCCTAGGAGACTGTTTTTT.

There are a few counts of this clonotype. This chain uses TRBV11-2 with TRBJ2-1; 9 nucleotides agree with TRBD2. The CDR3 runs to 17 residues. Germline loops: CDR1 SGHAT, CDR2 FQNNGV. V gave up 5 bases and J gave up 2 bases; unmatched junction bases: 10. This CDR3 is CASSQREERDAYNEQFF. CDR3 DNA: TGTGCCAGCAGCCAGCGGGAGGAGCGGGATGCCTACAATGAGCAGTTCTTC. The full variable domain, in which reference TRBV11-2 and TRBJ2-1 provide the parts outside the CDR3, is EAGVAQSPRYKIIEKRQSVAFWCNPISGHATLYWYQQILGQGPKLLIQFQNNGVVDDSQLPKDRFSAERLKGVDSTLKIQPAKLEDSAVYLCASSQREERDAYNEQFFGPGTRLTVL.

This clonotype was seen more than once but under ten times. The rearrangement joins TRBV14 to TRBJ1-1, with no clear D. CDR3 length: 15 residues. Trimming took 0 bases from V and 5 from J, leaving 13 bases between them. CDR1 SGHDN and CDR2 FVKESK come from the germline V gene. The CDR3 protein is CASSQDGRARTEAFF. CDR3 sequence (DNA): TGTGCCAGCAGCCAAGATGGGCGGGCGCGGACTGAAGCTTTCTTT.

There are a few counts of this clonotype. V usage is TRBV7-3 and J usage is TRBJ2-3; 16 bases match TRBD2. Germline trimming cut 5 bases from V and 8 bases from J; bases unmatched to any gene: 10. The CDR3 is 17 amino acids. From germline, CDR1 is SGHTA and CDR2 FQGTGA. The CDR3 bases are TGTGCCAGCAGCCAACTGGGACTAGCGGGAGGGCCACCTACGCAGTATTTT. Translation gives CASSQLGLAGGPPTQYF.

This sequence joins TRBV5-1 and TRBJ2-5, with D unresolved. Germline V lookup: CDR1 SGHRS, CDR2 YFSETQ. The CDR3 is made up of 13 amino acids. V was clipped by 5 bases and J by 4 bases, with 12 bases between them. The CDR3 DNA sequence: TGCGCCAGCAGGGCTCTTCCCACAGAGACCCAGTACTTC. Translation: CASRALPTETQYF.

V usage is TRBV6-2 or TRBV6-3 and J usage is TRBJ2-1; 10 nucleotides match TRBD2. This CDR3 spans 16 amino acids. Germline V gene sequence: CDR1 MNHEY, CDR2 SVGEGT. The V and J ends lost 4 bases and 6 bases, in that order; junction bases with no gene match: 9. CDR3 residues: CASSSYRLAGGNEQFF. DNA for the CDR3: TGTGCCAGCAGTTCCTATCGCTTAGCGGGAGGCAATGAGCAGTTCTTC.

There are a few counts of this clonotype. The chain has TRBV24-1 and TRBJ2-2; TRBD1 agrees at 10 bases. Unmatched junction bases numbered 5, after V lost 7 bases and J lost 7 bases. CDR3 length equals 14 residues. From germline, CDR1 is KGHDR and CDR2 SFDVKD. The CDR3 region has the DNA TGTGCCACCAGCGACAGGGGGCTTGGCGGGGAGCTGTTTTTT. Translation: CATSDRGLGGELFF.

Here the CDR3 reads CASSKDSRALGYEQYF. In DNA form, the CDR3 reads TGTGCCAGCAGCAAAGATAGCAGGGCGCTCGGCTACGAGCAGTACTTC. The chain is built from TRBV21-1 and TRBJ2-7; the listed D gene, TRBD2, was not tested against the DNA. TRBV21-1 is noted as a pseudogene. CDR3 length equals 16 residues.

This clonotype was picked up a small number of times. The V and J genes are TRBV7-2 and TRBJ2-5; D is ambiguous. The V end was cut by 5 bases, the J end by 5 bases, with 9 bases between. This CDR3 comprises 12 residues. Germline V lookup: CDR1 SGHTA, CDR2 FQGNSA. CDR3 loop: CASSPIAETQYF. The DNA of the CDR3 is TGTGCCAGCAGCCCCATTGCGGAGACCCAGTACTTC.

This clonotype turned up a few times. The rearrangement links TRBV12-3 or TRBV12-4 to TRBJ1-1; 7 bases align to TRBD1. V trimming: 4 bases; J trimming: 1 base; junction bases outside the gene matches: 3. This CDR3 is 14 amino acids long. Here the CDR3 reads CASSWGQSNTEAFF. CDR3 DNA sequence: TGTGCCAGCAGTTGGGGACAGTCGAACACTGAAGCTTTCTTT.